This T cell receptor (beta chain) was recovered during a study of lymphopenia after photon versus proton radiotherapy. Study observations and caveats: Better survival with proton therapy was suggested as possible, not demonstrated. After lymphocyte nadir, photon-treated repertoires showed oligoclonal expansion, especially CD8+ Temra. Relative stability marked proton patients; photon patients lost diversity and naive cells.

The table came from immunoSEQ multiplex PCR; TCRdb's copy has only in-frame clones and leaves some out. The sample contains about 50,000 clones, around 83% of which appear only once. Note on this clone: No antigen is known for it.

The sequence came from a man in his fifties or sixties with gastric cancer. The sample in question was peripheral blood, obtained from a patient treated with photon-based radiotherapy.

The chain's CDR3 is CASSSGGRGGYTF. In nucleotides, the CDR3 is TGTGCCAGCAGCTCAGGGGGGCGAGGCGGCTACACCTTC. V usage is TRBV7-2 and J usage is TRBJ1-2, with 7 bases matching TRBD1. Germline V gene sequence: CDR1 SGHTA, CDR2 FQGNSA. This CDR3 contains 13 residues. With 4 bases clipped from V and 8 bases from J, the junction kept 7 bases outside the gene matches.